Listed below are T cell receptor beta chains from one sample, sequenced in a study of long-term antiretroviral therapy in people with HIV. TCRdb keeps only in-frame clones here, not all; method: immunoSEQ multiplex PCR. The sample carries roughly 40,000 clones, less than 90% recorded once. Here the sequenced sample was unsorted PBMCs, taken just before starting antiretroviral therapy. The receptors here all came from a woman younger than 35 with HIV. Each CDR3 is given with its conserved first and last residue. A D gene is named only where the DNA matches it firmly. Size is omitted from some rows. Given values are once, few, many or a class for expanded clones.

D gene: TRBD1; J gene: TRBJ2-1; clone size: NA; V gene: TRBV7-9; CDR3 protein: CASNPTGGSSYNEQFF; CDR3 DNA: TGTGCCAGCAACCCGACAGGGGGAAGCTCCTACAATGAGCAGTTCTTC
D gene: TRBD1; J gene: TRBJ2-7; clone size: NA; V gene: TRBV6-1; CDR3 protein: CASSELGQGWYEQYF; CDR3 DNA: TGTGCCAGCAGTGAACTGGGACAGGGATGGTACGAGCAGTACTTC
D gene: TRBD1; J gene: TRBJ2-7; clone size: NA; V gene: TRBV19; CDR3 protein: CASSIGDRDYEQYF; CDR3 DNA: TGTGCCAGTAGTATAGGGGACAGAGACTACGAGCAGTACTTC
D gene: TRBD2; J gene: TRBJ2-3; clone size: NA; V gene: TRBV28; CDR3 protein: CASGGTSGRTDTQYF; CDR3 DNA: TGTGCCAGCGGCGGGACTAGCGGGCGCACAGATACGCAGTATTTT
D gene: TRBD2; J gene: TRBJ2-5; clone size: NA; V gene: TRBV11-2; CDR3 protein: CASSLEGTSGRKTQYF; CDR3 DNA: TGTGCCAGCAGCTTAGAAGGGACTAGCGGGAGGAAGACCCAGTACTTC
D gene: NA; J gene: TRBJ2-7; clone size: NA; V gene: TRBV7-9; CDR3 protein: CASSVGNPEQYF; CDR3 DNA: TGTGCCAGCAGCGTAGGTAATCCCGAGCAGTACTTC
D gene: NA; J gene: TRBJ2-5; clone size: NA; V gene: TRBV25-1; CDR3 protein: CASSEYGTAQETQYF; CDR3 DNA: TGTGCCAGCAGTGAATATGGCACAGCTCAAGAGACCCAGTACTTC
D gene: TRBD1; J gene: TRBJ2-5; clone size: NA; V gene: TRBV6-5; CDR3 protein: CASQNRGYQETQYF; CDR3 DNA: TGTGCCAGCCAGAACAGGGGGTACCAAGAGACCCAGTACTTC
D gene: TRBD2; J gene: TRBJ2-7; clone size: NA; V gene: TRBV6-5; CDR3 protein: CASSYDNRGLAGEQYF; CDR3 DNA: TGTGCCAGCAGTTACGACAATCGGGGGCTAGCGGGCGAGCAGTACTTC
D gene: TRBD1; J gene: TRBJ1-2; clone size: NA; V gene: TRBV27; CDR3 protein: CASSMTGTGYTF; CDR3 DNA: TGTGCCAGCAGTATGACAGGGACGGGCTACACCTTC
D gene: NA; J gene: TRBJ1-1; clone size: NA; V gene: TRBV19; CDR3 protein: CASSIPRGHLNTEAFF; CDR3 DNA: TGTGCCAGTAGTATACCTAGGGGACACCTGAACACTGAAGCTTTCTTT
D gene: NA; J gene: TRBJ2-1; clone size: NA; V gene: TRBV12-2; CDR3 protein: CASRFGLAGVLGDNEQFF; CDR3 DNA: TGTGCAAGTCGCTTCGGACTAGCGGGAGTTCTGGGAGACAATGAGCAGTTCTTC
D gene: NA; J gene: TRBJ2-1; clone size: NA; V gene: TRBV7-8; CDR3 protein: CASSPGGPQQFF; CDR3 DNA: TGTGCCAGCAGCCCCGGCGGGCCCCAGCAGTTCTTC
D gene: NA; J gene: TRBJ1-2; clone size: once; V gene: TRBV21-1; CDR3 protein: CASSKVRWVGGRAYGYTF; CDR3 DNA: TGTGCCAGCAGCAAAGTACGATGGGTGGGGGGTAGAGCCTATGGCTACACCTTC
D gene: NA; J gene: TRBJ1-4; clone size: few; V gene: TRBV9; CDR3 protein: CASSVEAGELFF; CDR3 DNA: TGTGCCAGCAGCGTAGAGGCGGGGGAACTGTTTTTT
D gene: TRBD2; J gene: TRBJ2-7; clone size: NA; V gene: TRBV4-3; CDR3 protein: CASSQWWGLAGQSSYEQYF; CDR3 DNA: TGCGCCAGCAGCCAATGGTGGGGGCTAGCGGGTCAGTCCTCCTACGAGCAGTACTTC
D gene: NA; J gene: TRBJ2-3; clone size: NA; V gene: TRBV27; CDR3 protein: CASSFSVSTDTQYF; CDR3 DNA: TGTGCCAGCAGTTTCAGTGTAAGCACAGATACGCAGTATTTT
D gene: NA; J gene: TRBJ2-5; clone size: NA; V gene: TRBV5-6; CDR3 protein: CASSLEGETQYF; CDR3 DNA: TGTGCCAGCAGCTTGGAGGGGGAGACCCAGTACTTC
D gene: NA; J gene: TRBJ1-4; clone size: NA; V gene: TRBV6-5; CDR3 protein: CASSYSTRPDEKLFF; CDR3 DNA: TGTGCCAGCAGTTACTCTACAAGGCCAGATGAAAAACTGTTTTTT
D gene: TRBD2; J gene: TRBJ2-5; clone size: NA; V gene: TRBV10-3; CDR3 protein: CAIGRGAGASARQETQYF; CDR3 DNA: TGTGCCATCGGGCGGGGGGCGGGGGCATCAGCCCGCCAAGAGACCCAGTACTTC
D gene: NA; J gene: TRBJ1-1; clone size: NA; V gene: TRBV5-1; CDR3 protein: CASSLSSMNTEAFF; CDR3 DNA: TGCGCCAGCAGCTTGAGTTCCATGAACACTGAAGCTTTCTTT
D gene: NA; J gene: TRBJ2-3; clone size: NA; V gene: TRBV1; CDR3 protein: CTSSSRGIGGRASSTDTQYF; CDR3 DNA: TGCACCAGCAGCTCCCGGGGGATTGGCGGGAGGGCTTCTAGCACAGATACGCAGTATTTT
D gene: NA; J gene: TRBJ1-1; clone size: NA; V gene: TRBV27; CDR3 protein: CASSLGPALNTEAFF; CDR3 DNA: TGTGCCAGCAGTTTAGGGCCAGCTCTGAACACTGAAGCTTTCTTT
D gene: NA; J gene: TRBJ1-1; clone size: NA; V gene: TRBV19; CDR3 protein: CASSMGSSTEAFF; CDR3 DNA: TGTGCCAGTAGTATGGGGAGCTCTACTGAAGCTTTCTTT
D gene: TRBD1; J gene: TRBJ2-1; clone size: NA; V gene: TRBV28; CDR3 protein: CASSGYRGTYNEQFF; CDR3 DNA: TGTGCCAGCAGTGGCTACAGGGGAACCTACAATGAGCAGTTCTTC
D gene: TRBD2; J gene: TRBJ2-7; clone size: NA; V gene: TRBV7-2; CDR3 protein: CASSFKRGSYEQYF; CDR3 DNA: TGTGCCAGCAGCTTCAAGCGGGGGTCCTACGAGCAGTACTTC
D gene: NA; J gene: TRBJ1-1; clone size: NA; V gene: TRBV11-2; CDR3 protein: CASSLKSVRAFF; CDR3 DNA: TGTGCCAGCAGCTTAAAGTCGGTAAGGGCTTTCTTT
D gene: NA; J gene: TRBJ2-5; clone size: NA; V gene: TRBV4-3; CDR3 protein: CASSQDLTPKETQYF; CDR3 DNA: TGCGCCAGCAGCCAAGATCTAACCCCTAAAGAGACCCAGTACTTC
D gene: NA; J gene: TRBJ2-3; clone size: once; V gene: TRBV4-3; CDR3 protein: CASSPGNTDTQYF; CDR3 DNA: TGCGCCAGCAGCCCAGGCAATACAGATACGCAGTATTTT
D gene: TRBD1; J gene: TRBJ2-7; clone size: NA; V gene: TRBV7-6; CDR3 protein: CASSSWTGAYEQYF; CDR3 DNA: TGTGCCAGCAGCTCTTGGACAGGCGCCTACGAGCAGTACTTC
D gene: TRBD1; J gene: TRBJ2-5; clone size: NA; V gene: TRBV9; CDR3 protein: CASSVDREETQYF; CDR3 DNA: TGTGCCAGCAGCGTTGACAGGGAGGAGACCCAGTACTTC
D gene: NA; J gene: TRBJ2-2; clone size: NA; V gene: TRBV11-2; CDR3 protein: CASSLRGANTGELFF; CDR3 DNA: TGTGCCAGCAGCTTACGAGGAGCGAACACCGGGGAGCTGTTTTTT
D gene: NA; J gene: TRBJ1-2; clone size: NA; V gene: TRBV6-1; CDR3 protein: CASSEGYGYTF; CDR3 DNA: TGTGCCAGCAGTGAAGGGTATGGCTACACCTTC
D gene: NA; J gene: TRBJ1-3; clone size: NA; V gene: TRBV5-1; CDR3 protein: CASSLGDLFSGNTIYF; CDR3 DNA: TGCGCCAGCAGCTTGGGGGACCTCTTCAGTGGAAACACCATATATTTT
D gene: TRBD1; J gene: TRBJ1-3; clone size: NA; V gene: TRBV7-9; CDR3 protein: CASSFYRGSSGNTIYF; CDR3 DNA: TGTGCCAGCAGCTTTTACAGGGGCAGCTCTGGAAACACCATATATTTT
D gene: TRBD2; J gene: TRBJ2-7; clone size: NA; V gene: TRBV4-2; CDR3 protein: CASSQGGLAGIYEQYF; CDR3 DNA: TGTGCCAGCAGCCAAGGAGGACTAGCGGGGATCTACGAGCAGTACTTC
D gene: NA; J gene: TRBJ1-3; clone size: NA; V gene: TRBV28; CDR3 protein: CASSFLSDSSSGNTIYF; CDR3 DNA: TGTGCCAGCAGTTTTTTATCCGACTCTTCCTCTGGAAACACCATATATTTT